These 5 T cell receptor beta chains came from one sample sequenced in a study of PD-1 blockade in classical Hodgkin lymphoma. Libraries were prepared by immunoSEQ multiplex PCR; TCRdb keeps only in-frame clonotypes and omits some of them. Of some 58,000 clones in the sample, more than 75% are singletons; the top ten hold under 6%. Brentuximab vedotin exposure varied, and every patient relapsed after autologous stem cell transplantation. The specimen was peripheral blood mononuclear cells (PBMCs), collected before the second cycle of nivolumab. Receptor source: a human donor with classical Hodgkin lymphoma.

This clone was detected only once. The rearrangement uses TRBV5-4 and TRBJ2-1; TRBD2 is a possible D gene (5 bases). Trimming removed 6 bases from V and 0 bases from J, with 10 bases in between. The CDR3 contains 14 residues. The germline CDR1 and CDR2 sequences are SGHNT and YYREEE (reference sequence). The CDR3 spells CASNTRGSYNEQFF. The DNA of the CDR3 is TGTGCCAGCAACACCCGGGGCTCCTACAATGAGCAGTTCTTC. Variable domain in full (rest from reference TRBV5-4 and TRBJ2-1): ETGVTQSPTHLIKTRGQQVTLRCSSQSGHNTVSWYQQALGQGPQFIFQYYREEENGRGNFPPRFSGLQFPNYSSELNVNALELDDSALYLCASNTRGSYNEQFFGPGTRLTVL.

Here the CDR3 reads CASSPLGQANTEAFF. The CDR3 coding sequence is TGTGCCAGCAGCCCCCTTGGGCAGGCGAACACTGAAGCTTTCTTT. The chain employs TRBV6-5 and TRBJ1-1; no reliable D call. V was shortened by 6 bases and J by 1 base, with 15 bases between the two germline ends. This CDR3 has 15 amino acids. The germline gives CDR1 MNHEY, CDR2 SVGAGI.

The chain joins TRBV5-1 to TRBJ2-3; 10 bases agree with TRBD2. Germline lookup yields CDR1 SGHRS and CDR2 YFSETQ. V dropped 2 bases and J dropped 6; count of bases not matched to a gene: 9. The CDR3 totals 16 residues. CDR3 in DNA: TGCGCCAGCAGCTTCGTTAGCGGGGGGTCGGCTGATACGCAGTATTTT. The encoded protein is CASSFVSGGSADTQYF.

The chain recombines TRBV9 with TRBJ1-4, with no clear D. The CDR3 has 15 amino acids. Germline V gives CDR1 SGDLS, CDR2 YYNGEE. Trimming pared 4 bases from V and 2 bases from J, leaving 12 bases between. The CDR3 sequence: CASSLAGSTNEKLFF. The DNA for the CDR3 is TGTGCCAGCAGCCTAGCCGGGTCTACTAATGAAAAACTGTTTTTT.

The CDR3: CASSLEGGGGKLFF. The CDR3 bases are TGCGCCAGCAGCTTAGAAGGGGGCGGAGGAAAACTGTTTTTT. The rearrangement links TRBV5-1 to TRBJ1-4; TRBD1 matches at 7 bases. This CDR3 is 14 amino acids long. Trimming removed 2 bases from V and 10 bases from J; junction bases left unmatched: 8. Germline CDR1 reads SGHRS; CDR2 reads YFSETQ. Filled out from reference TRBV5-1 and TRBJ1-4, the complete variable domain reads KAGVTQTPRYLIKTRGQQVTLSCSPISGHRSVSWYQQTPGQGLQFLFEYFSETQRNKGNFPGRFSGRQFSNSRSEMNVSTLELGDSALYLCASSLEGGGGKLFFGSGTQLSVL.